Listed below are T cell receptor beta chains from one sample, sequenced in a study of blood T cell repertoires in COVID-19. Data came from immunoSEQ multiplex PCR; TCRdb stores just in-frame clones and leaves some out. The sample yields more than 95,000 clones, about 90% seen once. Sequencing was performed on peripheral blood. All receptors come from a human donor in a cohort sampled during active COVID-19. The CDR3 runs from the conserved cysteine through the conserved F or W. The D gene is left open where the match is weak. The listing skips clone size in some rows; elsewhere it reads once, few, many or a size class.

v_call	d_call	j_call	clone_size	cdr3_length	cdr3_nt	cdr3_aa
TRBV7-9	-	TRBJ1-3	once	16	TGTGCCAGCAGCTTAGTTGGACAGACCTCTGGAAACACCATATATTTT	CASSLVGQTSGNTIYF
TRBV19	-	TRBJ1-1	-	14	TGTGCCAGTAGCGGACAGTTTAAGGGCACTGAAGCTTTCTTT	CASSGQFKGTEAFF
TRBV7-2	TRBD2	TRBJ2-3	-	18	TGTGCCAGCAGCTTAAGGTCGGGGTTAGCGGGGGGGCAAGATACGCAGTATTTT	CASSLRSGLAGGQDTQYF
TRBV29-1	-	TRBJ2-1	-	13	TGCAGCGTTGAGAAGGGGGTGGGGAATGAGCAGTTCTTC	CSVEKGVGNEQFF
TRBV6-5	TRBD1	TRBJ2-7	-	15	TGTGCCAGCAGGGCTCCAGGGGGTTCTCCCTACGAGCAGTACTTC	CASRAPGGSPYEQYF
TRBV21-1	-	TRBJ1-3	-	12	TGTGCCAGCAGCAAGGAACAGGGAAGGGGGTATTTT	CASSKEQGRGYF
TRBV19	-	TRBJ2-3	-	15	TGTGCCAGTAGTATGGCGTCAGGGGTCACAGATACGCAGTATTTT	CASSMASGVTDTQYF
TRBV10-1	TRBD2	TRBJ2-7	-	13	TGCGCCCCACCCGGAGCGGGAGCATGCGAGCAGTACTTC	CAPPGAGACEQYF
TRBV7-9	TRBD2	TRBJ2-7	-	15	TGTGCCAGCAGCTTCGCGACTAGCGGGGTAGACGAGCAGTACTTC	CASSFATSGVDEQYF
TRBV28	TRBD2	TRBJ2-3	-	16	TGTGCCAGCAGTCTTTCAATAGCGGGAGCCACAGATACGCAGTATTTT	CASSLSIAGATDTQYF
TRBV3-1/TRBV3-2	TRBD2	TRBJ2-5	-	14	TGTGCCAGCAACCAAGCGGGGGGGCCTGAGACCCAGTACTTC	CASNQAGGPETQYF